The entry below gives a single T cell receptor beta chain sequence along with its context. This clonotype was seen a handful of times. This clone's antigen is unknown. Base qualities were left out, and no much larger clone turns up one base away. The data were taken from a study of T cell repertoires in cytomegalovirus infection (dated by TCRdb to between 2017 and 2020). Turning to the overall study: Recently identified HLA-C-restricted CMV epitopes, whose presentation resists viral immunomodulation, were targeted by peptide stimulations together with well-studied HLA-B-restricted epitopes. Donor HLA type was relevant to the analysis, as public TCR beta signatures indicated carriage of CMV infection together with the matching HLA type. The paper's findings and limits, for the study overall: Carriers of CMV infection plus the relevant HLA type were discriminated by the cumulative frequency of public TCR beta family members in the study cohort and in an independent roughly 320-donor cohort. In the ex vivo response, HLA-C-restricted CMV-specific TCR beta clonotypes were dominant, and in two of eight donors the single most frequent clonotype came from this HLA-C-restricted group.

V is trimmed back by 5 bases and J by 7 bases, and the junction contains 4 bases that no gene match accounts for. CDR3 length: 14 amino acids, cysteine to phenylalanine. Only the CDR3 region is kept as DNA, spanning 42 bases read in frame from base 1. Reading the label with the study, this specimen's treatment or condition is: in vitro stimulation with specific CMV peptide epitopes to enrich CMV-specific T cells. The reads were generated on an Illumina HiSeq 1500. The public reads were reprocessed in TCRdb via fastp at Q25 and MiXCR, keeping in-frame beta chains. Entries that share a CDR3 protein sequence are merged under the most common genes and DNA. Counted in this sample were approximately 300,000 distinct CDR3 sequences; 25% of them appeared once. Roughly 13% of the sample lies in the top ten.

Here the sequenced sample was cultured PBMCs, taken from culture after CMV antigen stimulation. The V gene is TRBV12-3 or TRBV12-4 and the J gene is TRBJ1-6; 8 bases in the middle match TRBD1. The clonotype was recovered from a human donor in good health (CMV status not recorded). Some clones in this sample may be carry-over from other donors' samples. The CDR3 reads as follows: CASSPGTGNSPLHF. The bases read TGTGCCAGCAGTCCCGGGACAGGAAATTCACCCCTCCACTTT.